The sequence of this T cell receptor (beta chain) was determined in a study of T-cell memory formation after mild COVID-19. Study-wide results and caveats: That cross-reactive memory joined was suggested by some responding clones appearing in pre-infection memory.

TCRdb recomputed calls from the 5' RACE reads with MiXCR, one row per CDR3 protein. Here the sample spans about 430,000 distinct CDR3 sequences, approximately 25% being singletons. This CDR3 comprises 14 residues. This clonotype occurred a few times. As yet, its antigen is unknown. V gene TRBV21-1 combines with J gene TRBJ2-5. TRBV21-1 is tagged as a pseudogene. Sequencing used PBMCs or a T cell subset sorted from them (not recorded which). The sequence was collected from an adult woman who had mild COVID-19 (a few samples of this study predate the infection). Cell type and time point are not known. CDR3: CASTTRQSQETQYF. DNA of the CDR3: TGTGCCAGCACTACGAGACAGTCCCAAGAGACCCAGTACTTC.